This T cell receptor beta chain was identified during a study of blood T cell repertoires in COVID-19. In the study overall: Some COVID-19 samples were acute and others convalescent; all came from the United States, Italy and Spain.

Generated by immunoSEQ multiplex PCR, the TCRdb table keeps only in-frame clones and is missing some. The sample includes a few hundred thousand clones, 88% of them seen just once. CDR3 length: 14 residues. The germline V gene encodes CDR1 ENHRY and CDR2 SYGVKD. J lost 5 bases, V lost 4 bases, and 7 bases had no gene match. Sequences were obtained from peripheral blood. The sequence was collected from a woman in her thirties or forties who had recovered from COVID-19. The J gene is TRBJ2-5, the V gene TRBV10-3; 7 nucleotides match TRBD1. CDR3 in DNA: TGTGCCATCAGTGCCGACAGGGTGCGGGAGACCCAGTACTTC. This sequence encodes CAISADRVRETQYF.